This T cell receptor beta chain was retrieved from a study of Ad26.COV2.S vaccination and SARS-CoV-2 variants. Across the study: Donor was one of the participants in the Ad26.COV2.S arm of the COV1001 trial. Overall study findings and caveats: Similar non-spike TCR breadth was seen in vaccine and placebo recipients. Substantial breadth was reported for post-vaccination spike-specific CD8+ and CD4+ T cells.

Profiled with immunoSEQ multiplex PCR; TCRdb holds only in-frame clones, not every one. The sample has roughly 500,000 clones; roughly 89% are singletons. Treatment here: around 19 received Ad26.COV2.S at low or high dose, single or two shots; about five received placebo; per-sample allocation not given. Sampling happened 63 days after the first vaccine or placebo injection. Vaccine was an Ad26 vector expressing Wuhan-strain SARS-CoV-2 spike. With respect to this clone: Antigen specificity is unknown.

The sample consisted of peripheral blood, taken in a trial of Ad26.COV2.S vaccine versus placebo. The TCR sequence derives from a person between 18 and 65 years old who received the Ad26.COV2.S COVID-19 vaccine or a placebo.

The CDR3 sequence is CASSERGLQEAGVHNEQFF. As DNA, the CDR3 is TGTGCCAGCAGTGAAAGGGGACTCCAGGAAGCGGGAGTACACAATGAGCAGTTCTTC. The chain employs TRBV6-1 and TRBJ2-1; 8 positions agree with TRBD2. Trimming at V came to 2 bases and at J to 5 bases, leaving 17 bases not matched to a gene. The length of the CDR3 is 19 residues. CDR1 and CDR2 from the germline V gene are MNHNS and SASEGT.